The T cell receptor beta chain described here comes from a study of cytomegalovirus exposure and HLA in healthy donors. Study-wide points: When a later analysis compared HLA-associated TCR beta chains with equally common others, the HLA-associated chains turned out to be more clonally expanded and to have lower generation probabilities. Exclusion as indistinguishable affected some V segments, including TRBV6-2 and TRBV6-3.

Trimming cost V 2 bases and J 8 bases, with 19 bases left between them. The V gene's germline CDR1 is SGHTA and CDR2 FQGNSA. The CDR3 is made up of 16 amino acids. Points on this clone: Antigen specificity is unknown.

PCR employed 60 Vbeta and 13 Jbeta primers. Assay used: immunoSEQ multiplex PCR; TCRdb lists only in-frame clones, some missing. The profile shows 150,000 to 200,000 clones, around 69% of them singletons. This chain joins TRBV7-2 and TRBJ2-1, with D maybe TRBD2 (5 bases). Source material: PBMCs. The origin of this receptor is a woman younger than 45 in good health and CMV-seronegative. In DNA form, the CDR3 reads TGTGCCAGCAGCTTAAGTCCCTGGAGGAATGGGGATGAGCAGTTCTTC. Translated: CASSLSPWRNGDEQFF.